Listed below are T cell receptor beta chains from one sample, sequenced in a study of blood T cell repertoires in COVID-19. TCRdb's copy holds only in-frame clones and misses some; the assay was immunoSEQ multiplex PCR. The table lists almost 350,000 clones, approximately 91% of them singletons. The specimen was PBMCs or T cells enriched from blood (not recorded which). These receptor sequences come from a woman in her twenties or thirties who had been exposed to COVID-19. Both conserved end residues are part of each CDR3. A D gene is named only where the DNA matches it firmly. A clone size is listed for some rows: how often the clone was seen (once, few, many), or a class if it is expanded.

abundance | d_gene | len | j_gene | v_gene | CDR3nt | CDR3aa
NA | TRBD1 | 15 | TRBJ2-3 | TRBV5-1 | TGCGCCAGCAGCTTTACGGGGACAGGGACAGATACGCAGTATTTT | CASSFTGTGTDTQYF
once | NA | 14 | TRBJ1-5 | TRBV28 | TGTGCCAGCAGTCCCCCCCGGGATCCCACGGCCCAGCATTTT | CASSPPRDPTAQHF
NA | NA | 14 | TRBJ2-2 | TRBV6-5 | TGTGCCAGCAGAGGCCAGGGATCCACCGGGGAGCTGTTTTTT | CASRGQGSTGELFF
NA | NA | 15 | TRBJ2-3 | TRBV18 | TGTGCCAGCTCACCCCCGGGACTCGGCACAGATACGCAGTATTTT | CASSPPGLGTDTQYF
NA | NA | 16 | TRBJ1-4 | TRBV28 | TGTGCCAGCAGTTTATTGGGCTCTCACCCCTATGGAAAACTGTTTTTT | CASSLLGSHPYGKLFF
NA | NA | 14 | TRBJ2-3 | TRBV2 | TGTGCCAGCAGGGAACAGGGTCCCACAGATACGCAGTATTTT | CASREQGPTDTQYF
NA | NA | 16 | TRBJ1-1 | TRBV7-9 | TGTGCCAGCAGCTTAGTTGCTGGCTGGGCAGTTCGTGAAGCTTTCTTT | CASSLVAGWAVREAFF
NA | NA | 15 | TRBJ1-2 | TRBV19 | TGTGCCAGTAGTGGAGGGACCGGCCTCGGGTTGGGCTACACCTTC | CASSGGTGLGLGYTF
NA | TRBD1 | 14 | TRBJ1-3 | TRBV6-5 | TGTGCCAGCAGTTACTCTACAGGGGTGGACACCATATATTTT | CASSYSTGVDTIYF
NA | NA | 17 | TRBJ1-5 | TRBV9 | TGTGCCAGCAGCGTAGCGGGACATTTTTATAGCAATCAGCCCCAGCATTTT | CASSVAGHFYSNQPQHF
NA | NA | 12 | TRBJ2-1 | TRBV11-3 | TGTGCCAGCAGCTTAGCCGGGAATGAGCAGTTCTTC | CASSLAGNEQFF
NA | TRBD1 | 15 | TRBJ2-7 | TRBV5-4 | TGTGCCAGCAGCTTCGACAGGGGAATCCTCTACGAGCAGTACTTC | CASSFDRGILYEQYF
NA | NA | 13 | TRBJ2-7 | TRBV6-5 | TGTGCCAGCACTTCGGGGATTTTTTACGAGCAGTACTTC | CASTSGIFYEQYF
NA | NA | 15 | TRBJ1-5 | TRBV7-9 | TGTGCCAGCAGCCTTGGCGACAGGCTTAAGGGGCCCCAGCATTTT | CASSLGDRLKGPQHF
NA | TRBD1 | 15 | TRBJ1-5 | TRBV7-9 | TGTGCCAGCAGCAGGGGCGGGACAGGGAGTCAGCCCCAGCATTTT | CASSRGGTGSQPQHF
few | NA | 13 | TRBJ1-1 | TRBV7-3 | TGTGCCAGCAGCGTTCTTATGAACACTGAAGCTTTCTTT | CASSVLMNTEAFF
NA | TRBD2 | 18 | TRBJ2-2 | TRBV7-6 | TGTGCCAGCAGCTTAAGACTAGCGGGAGGGATGAACACCGGGGAGCTGTTTTTT | CASSLRLAGGMNTGELFF
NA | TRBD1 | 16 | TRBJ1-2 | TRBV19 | TGTGCCAGTACCGGGACAGGGGGCGCCGGTAACTATGGCTACACCTTC | CASTGTGGAGNYGYTF
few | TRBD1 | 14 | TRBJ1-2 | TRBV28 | TGTGCCAGCAGCTGGACAGGGACTAACTATGGCTACACCTTC | CASSWTGTNYGYTF
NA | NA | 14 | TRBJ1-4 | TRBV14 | TGTGCCAGCAGCCGCAGACAGAAAAATGAAAAACTGTTTTTT | CASSRRQKNEKLFF
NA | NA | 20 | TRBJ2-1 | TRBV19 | TGTGCCAGTAGTATGCGGGCCCGGAACAGGGCAACCGACTCCTACAATGAGCAGTTCTTC | CASSMRARNRATDSYNEQFF
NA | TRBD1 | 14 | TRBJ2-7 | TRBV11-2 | TGTGCCAGCAGTCTCCGGGACAGGGGCCACGAGCAGTACTTC | CASSLRDRGHEQYF
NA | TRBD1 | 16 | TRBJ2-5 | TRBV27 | TGTGCCAGCACCTTTACTGGGACAGGGGGACAAGAGACCCAGTACTTC | CASTFTGTGGQETQYF
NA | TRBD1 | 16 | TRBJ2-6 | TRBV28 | TGTGCCAGCAACGACAGGGAGCTGTCTGGGGCCAACGTCCTGACTTTC | CASNDRELSGANVLTF
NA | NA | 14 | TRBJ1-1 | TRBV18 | TGTGCCAGCTCACCTGCAGATTCGAACACTGAAGCTTTCTTT | CASSPADSNTEAFF
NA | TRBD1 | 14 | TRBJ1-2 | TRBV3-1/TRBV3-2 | TGTGCCAGCAGCCAGCGAGACAGGGCTAGCGGCTACACCTTC | CASSQRDRASGYTF
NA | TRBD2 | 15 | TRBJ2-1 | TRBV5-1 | TGCGCCAGCAGCTCCGGGACTAGCGGGAGGGGAGAGCAGTTCTTC | CASSSGTSGRGEQFF
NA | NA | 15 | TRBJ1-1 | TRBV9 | TGTGCCAGCACCTTTACGACACCCGAGTTGCCTGAAGCTTTCTTT | CASTFTTPELPEAFF
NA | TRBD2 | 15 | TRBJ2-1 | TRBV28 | TGTGCCAGCAGCCCTAGCGGGGGAAAGGACAATGAGCAGTTCTTC | CASSPSGGKDNEQFF
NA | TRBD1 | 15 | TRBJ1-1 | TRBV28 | TGTGCCAGCAGTGCCGCCGGGACAGGGGGCCGTGGAGCTTTCTTT | CASSAAGTGGRGAFF
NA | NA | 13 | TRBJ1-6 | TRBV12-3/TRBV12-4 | TGTGCCAGCAGCCCAAGGGGGAATTCACCCCTCCACTTT | CASSPRGNSPLHF